A selection of T cell receptor beta chains follows, all from one sample in a study of blood T cell repertoires in COVID-19. The repertoire was sequenced with immunoSEQ multiplex PCR; TCRdb's copy has only in-frame clones and lacks some. This table holds under 200,000 clones, 85% to 90% found once. Specimen: peripheral blood. The receptor set was obtained from a woman in her 70s with acute or convalescent COVID-19. Each CDR3 is given with its conserved first and last residue. The order of the fields is clone size, V gene, J gene, CDR3 protein. Clone size is shown for a subset of rows, as once, few, many or a class of expanded clone.

abundance: NA
v_gene: TRBV18
j_gene: TRBJ2-7
CDR3aa: CASSPLQSRGDEQYF

abundance: NA
v_gene: TRBV27
j_gene: TRBJ2-7
CDR3aa: CASKLQDRSYEQYF

abundance: NA
v_gene: TRBV28
j_gene: TRBJ2-2
CDR3aa: CASVRGGERELFF

abundance: NA
v_gene: TRBV2
j_gene: TRBJ2-5
CDR3aa: CASSGQVQETQYF

abundance: NA
v_gene: TRBV4-3
j_gene: TRBJ1-1
CDR3aa: CASSQVIGVDRIGTEAFF

abundance: NA
v_gene: TRBV10-3
j_gene: TRBJ2-1
CDR3aa: CAINGVAGQGDNEQFF

abundance: NA
v_gene: TRBV20-1
j_gene: TRBJ1-5
CDR3aa: CSASPGQGFHQPQHF

abundance: NA
v_gene: TRBV5-8
j_gene: TRBJ1-5
CDR3aa: CASRSTGTGNQPQHF

abundance: once
v_gene: TRBV28
j_gene: TRBJ1-1
CDR3aa: CASSFRRGTEAFF

abundance: NA
v_gene: TRBV29-1
j_gene: TRBJ1-2
CDR3aa: CSVERQGIGYGYTF

abundance: once
v_gene: TRBV6-2/TRBV6-3
j_gene: TRBJ1-1
CDR3aa: CASSYSTPRNTEAFF

abundance: NA
v_gene: TRBV6-4
j_gene: TRBJ1-2
CDR3aa: CASRLTGGAYNYGYTF

abundance: NA
v_gene: TRBV11-3
j_gene: TRBJ2-7
CDR3aa: CASSAGGSYEQYF

abundance: NA
v_gene: TRBV4-1
j_gene: TRBJ1-5
CDR3aa: CASSLGVGDQPQHF

abundance: NA
v_gene: TRBV18
j_gene: TRBJ2-7
CDR3aa: CASSPAPGSSYEQYF

abundance: NA
v_gene: TRBV29-1
j_gene: TRBJ2-7
CDR3aa: CSVGRGPYEQYF

abundance: NA
v_gene: TRBV3-1/TRBV3-2
j_gene: TRBJ2-7
CDR3aa: CASSQGKQDPSYF

abundance: NA
v_gene: TRBV28
j_gene: TRBJ1-5
CDR3aa: CASSLSSNQPQHF

abundance: NA
v_gene: TRBV19
j_gene: TRBJ2-7
CDR3aa: CASSSVGTGGGYEQYF

abundance: NA
v_gene: TRBV18
j_gene: TRBJ1-6
CDR3aa: CASSLYRDSYSPLHF

abundance: few
v_gene: TRBV19
j_gene: TRBJ2-1
CDR3aa: CASSIAPRGRDEQFF

abundance: NA
v_gene: TRBV5-1
j_gene: TRBJ2-3
CDR3aa: CASSLGSTGSSRRDTQYF

abundance: few
v_gene: TRBV7-6
j_gene: TRBJ1-3
CDR3aa: CASSLQGGTGNTIYF

abundance: once
v_gene: TRBV10-2
j_gene: TRBJ2-5
CDR3aa: CASSVHGQGVTQYF

abundance: NA
v_gene: TRBV11-2
j_gene: TRBJ1-1
CDR3aa: CASRRGGMNTEAFF

abundance: few
v_gene: TRBV2
j_gene: TRBJ1-5
CDR3aa: CASTLRQGAASQPQHF

abundance: NA
v_gene: TRBV2
j_gene: TRBJ1-4
CDR3aa: CASSLQANEKLFF

abundance: once
v_gene: TRBV12-5
j_gene: TRBJ1-4
CDR3aa: CASGLAGQNNEKLFF

abundance: NA
v_gene: TRBV11-3
j_gene: TRBJ2-2
CDR3aa: CASSLRGASGTGELFF

abundance: NA
v_gene: TRBV12-3/TRBV12-4
j_gene: TRBJ1-1
CDR3aa: CASRGQLNTEAFF

abundance: NA
v_gene: TRBV5-5
j_gene: TRBJ2-7
CDR3aa: CASSSLSIYEQYF

abundance: NA
v_gene: TRBV5-8
j_gene: TRBJ1-2
CDR3aa: CASSLMATARYTF

abundance: NA
v_gene: TRBV7-3
j_gene: TRBJ2-7
CDR3aa: CASGQGATSNEQYF